This T cell receptor beta chain is drawn from a study of cytomegalovirus exposure and HLA in healthy donors. Germline CDR1 and CDR2: SGHVS and FQNEAQ. Trimming pared 1 base from V and 5 bases from J, leaving 11 bases between. The CDR3 is made up of 15 amino acids. It was with 60 Vbeta and 13 Jbeta primers that the PCR ran. Sequenced by immunoSEQ multiplex PCR; TCRdb stores in-frame clones only, minus some. The sample table includes some 46,000 clones. The J gene is TRBJ2-2, the V gene TRBV7-8; D remains unclear. Sequenced: PBMCs. This TCR was recovered from a male donor in good health and CMV-seronegative. The CDR3 coding sequence is TGTGCCAGCAGCTTAGTGTCCATTGAGACCGGGGAGCTGTTTTTT. Residues: CASSLVSIETGELFF.